This T cell receptor (beta chain) originates from a study of T cell changes during pregnancy in multiple sclerosis. V was trimmed by 0 bases and J by 7 bases, leaving 13 bases between them. Germline CDR1 SGHNT, CDR2 YYREEE (reference sequence). The CDR3 extends over 14 amino acids. Here immunoSEQ multiplex PCR was the method, and the copy in TCRdb shows in-frame clones only, minus some. The table lists 40,000 or so clones, 92% of them singletons, with 13% in the top ten. Sequenced material: CD8+ T cells from peripheral blood mononuclear cells, taken in the first trimester of pregnancy. This clonotype originated in a female donor with multiple sclerosis, enrolled in a pregnancy study. The rearrangement joins TRBV5-4 to TRBJ1-2, with D possibly matching TRBD1 (6 bases). As DNA, the CDR3 is TGTGCCAGCAGCTTGGAAGGGGGTATACTTGGCTACACCTTC. It translates to CASSLEGGILGYTF. Full variable domain (remainder filled in from reference TRBV5-4 and TRBJ1-2): ETGVTQSPTHLIKTRGQQVTLRCSSQSGHNTVSWYQQALGQGPQFIFQYYREEENGRGNFPPRFSGLQFPNYSSELNVNALELDDSALYLCASSLEGGILGYTFGSGTRLTVV.